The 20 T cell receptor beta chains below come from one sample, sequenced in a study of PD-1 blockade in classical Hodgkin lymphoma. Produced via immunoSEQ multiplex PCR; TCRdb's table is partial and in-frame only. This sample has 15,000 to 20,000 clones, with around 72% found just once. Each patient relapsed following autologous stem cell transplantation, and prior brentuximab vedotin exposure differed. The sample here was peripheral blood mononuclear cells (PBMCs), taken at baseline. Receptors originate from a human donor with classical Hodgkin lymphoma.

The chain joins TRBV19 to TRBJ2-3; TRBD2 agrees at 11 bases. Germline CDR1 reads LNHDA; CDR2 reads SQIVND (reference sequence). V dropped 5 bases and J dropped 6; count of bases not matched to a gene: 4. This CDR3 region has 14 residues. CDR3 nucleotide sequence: TGTGCCAGTAGTCCCGCTAGCGGGAGGGATACGCAGTATTTT. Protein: CASSPASGRDTQYF.

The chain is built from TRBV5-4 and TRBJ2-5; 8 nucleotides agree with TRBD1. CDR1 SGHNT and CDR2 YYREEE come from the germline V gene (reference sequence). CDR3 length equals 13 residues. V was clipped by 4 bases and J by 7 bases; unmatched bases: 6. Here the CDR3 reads CASSPDREGTQYF. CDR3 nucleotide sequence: TGTGCCAGCAGCCCGGACAGGGAAGGGACCCAGTACTTC.

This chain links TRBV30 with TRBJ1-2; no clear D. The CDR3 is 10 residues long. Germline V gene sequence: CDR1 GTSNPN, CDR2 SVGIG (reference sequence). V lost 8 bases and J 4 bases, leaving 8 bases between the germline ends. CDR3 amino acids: CAGDLYGYTF. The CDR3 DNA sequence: TGTGCCGGTGACCTCTATGGCTACACCTTC.

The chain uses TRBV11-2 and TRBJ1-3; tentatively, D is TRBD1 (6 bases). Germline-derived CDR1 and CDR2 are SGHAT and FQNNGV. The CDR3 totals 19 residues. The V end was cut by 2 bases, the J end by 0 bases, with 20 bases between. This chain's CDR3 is CASSLPPDNRARSGNTIYF. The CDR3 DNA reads TGTGCCAGCAGCTTACCGCCCGACAACAGGGCCCGCTCTGGAAACACCATATATTTT.

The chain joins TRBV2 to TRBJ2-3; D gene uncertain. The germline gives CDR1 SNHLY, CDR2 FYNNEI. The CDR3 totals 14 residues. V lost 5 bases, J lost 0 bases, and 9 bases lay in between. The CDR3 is CASSPLLSTDTQYF. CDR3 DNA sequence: TGTGCCAGCAGTCCACTACTTAGCACAGATACGCAGTATTTT.

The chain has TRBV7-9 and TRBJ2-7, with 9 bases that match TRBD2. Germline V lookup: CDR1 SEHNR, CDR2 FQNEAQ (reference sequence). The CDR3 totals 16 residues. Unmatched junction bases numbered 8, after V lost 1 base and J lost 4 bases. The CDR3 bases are TGTGCCAGCAGCTTAGAGAGCGGGAGGAATGCTTACGAGCAGTACTTC. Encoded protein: CASSLESGRNAYEQYF.

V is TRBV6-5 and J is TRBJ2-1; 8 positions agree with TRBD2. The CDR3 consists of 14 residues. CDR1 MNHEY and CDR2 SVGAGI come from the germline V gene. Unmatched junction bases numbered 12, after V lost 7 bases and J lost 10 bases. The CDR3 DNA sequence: TGTGCCAGCACCCCCGGATTCCCGGGGGGGGAGCAGTTCTTC. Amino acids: CASTPGFPGGEQFF.

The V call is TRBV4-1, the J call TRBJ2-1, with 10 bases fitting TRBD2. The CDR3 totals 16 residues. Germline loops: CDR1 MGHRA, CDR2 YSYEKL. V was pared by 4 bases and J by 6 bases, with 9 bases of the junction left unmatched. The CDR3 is CASSPQEAGGFNEQFF. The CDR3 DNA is TGCGCCAGCAGCCCCCAGGAAGCGGGGGGGTTCAATGAGCAGTTCTTC.

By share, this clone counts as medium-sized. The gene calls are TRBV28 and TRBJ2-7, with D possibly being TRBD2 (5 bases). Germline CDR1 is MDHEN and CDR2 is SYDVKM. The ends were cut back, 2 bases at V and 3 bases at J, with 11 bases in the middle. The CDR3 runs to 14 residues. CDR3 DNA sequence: TGTGCCAGCAGTTTACTCGCCGAGGGCTACGAGCAGTACTTC. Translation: CASSLLAEGYEQYF.

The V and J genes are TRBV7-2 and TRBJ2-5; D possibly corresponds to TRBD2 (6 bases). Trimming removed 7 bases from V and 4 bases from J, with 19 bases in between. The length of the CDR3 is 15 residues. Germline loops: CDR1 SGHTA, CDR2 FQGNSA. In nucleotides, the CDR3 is TGTGCCAGCACCCACGGGGGAGCCGGGGGAGAGACCCAGTACTTC. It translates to CASTHGGAGGETQYF.

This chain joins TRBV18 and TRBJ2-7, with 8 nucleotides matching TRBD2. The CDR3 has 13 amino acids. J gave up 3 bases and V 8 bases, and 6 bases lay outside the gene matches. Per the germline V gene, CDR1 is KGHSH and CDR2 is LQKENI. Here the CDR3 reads CASHAGGGYEQYF. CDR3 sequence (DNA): TGTGCCAGCCACGCCGGGGGGGGCTACGAGCAGTACTTC.

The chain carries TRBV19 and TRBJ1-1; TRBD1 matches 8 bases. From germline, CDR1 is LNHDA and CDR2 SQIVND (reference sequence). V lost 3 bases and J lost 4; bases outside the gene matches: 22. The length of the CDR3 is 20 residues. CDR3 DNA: TGTGCCAGTAGTATTTTCGGCTTGTCAGGGGGCCCGGTGGAGGGCACTGAAGCTTTCTTT. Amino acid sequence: CASSIFGLSGGPVEGTEAFF.

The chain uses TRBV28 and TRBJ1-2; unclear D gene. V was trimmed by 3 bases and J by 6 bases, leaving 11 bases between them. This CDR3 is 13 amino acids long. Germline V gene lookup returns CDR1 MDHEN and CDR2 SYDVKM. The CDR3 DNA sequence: TGTGCCAGCAGTTTCCAGATAATCCATGGCTACACCTTC. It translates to CASSFQIIHGYTF.

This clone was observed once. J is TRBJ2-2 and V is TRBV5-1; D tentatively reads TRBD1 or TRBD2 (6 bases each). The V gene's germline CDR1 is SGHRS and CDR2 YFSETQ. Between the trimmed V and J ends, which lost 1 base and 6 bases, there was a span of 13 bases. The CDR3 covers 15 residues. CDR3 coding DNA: TGCGCCAGCAGCTTGTCCGAGGGGGGAGCCGGGGAGCTGTTTTTT. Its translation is CASSLSEGGAGELFF.

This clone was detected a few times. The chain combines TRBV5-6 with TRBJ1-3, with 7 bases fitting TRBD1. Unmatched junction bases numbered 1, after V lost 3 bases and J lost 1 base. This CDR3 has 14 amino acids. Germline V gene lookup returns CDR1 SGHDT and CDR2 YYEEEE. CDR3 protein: CASSSDRSGNTIYF. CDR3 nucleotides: TGTGCCAGCAGCTCGGACAGGTCTGGAAACACCATATATTTT.

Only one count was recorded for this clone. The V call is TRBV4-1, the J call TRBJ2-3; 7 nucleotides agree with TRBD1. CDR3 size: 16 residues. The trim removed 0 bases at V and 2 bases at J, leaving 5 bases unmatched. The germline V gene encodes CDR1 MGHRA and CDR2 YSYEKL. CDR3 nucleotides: TGCGCCAGCAGCCAAGAGAAGGGGGCTGTCACAGATACGCAGTATTTT. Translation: CASSQEKGAVTDTQYF.

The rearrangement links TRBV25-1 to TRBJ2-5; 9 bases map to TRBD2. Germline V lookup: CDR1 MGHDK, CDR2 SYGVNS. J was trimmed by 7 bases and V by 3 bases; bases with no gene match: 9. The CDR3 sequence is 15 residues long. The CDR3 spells CASSDGVAGEGTQYF. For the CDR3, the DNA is TGTGCCAGCAGTGACGGGGTAGCGGGAGAGGGGACCCAGTACTTC.

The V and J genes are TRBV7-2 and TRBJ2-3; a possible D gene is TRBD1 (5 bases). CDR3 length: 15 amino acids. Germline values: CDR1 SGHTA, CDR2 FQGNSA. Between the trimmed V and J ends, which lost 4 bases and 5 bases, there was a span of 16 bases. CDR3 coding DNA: TGTGCCAGCAGCTGGGGCCTGGACCAAGGAGATACGCAGTATTTT. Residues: CASSWGLDQGDTQYF.

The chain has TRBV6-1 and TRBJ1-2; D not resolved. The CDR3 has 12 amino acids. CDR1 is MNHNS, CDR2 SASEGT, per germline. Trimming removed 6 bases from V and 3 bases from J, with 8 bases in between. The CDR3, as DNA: TGTGCCAGCAGCGAGGGAGACTATGGCTACACCTTC. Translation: CASSEGDYGYTF.

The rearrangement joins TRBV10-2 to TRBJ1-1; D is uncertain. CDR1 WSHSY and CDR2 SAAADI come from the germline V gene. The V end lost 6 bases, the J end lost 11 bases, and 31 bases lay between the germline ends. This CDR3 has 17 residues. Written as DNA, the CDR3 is TGCGCCAGCAGATCCCCGTTATCGCAGCACAGTCCCTTGAAGGCTTTCTTT. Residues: CASRSPLSQHSPLKAFF.